This T cell receptor beta chain appears in the sequencing data of a study of T cells in Graves' hyperthyroidism and ophthalmopathy. Findings and caveats of the study: Among clonotypes expanded in thyroid above 0.001, most were also found in blood. A model using 13 V-J features told ophthalmopathy apart from stable hyperthyroidism.

This clonotype came up many times. The antigen remains unidentified. With 0 bases removed from V and 8 bases from J, the gap between germline ends came to 14 bases. Germline CDR1 LGHDT, CDR2 YNNKEL (reference sequence). This CDR3 has 15 residues. Amplification yielded TCR beta CDR3 regions, with RNA transcripts as the source. Primed by the HTBI set, a first-round RT-PCR was run on the TCR CDR3. TCRdb re-called the multiplex PCR reads through MiXCR, storing one row per CDR3 protein. In the table there are around 370,000 distinct CDR3 sequences, roughly 18% of which are singletons. Diagnoses were made from clinical symptoms, serum measures (thyroxine and TRAb), thyroid ultrasound and orbital computed tomography.

The V and J genes are TRBV3-1 and TRBJ1-3; TRBD1 might be the D (6 bases). The receptor comes from a man aged 18 to 29 with Graves' ophthalmopathy. The source material was blood. The CDR3 DNA reads TGTGCCAGCAGCCAAGATGCAGGGGCCGGGGACACCATATATTTT. Its translation is CASSQDAGAGDTIYF. Full variable domain (outside the CDR3, taken from reference TRBV3-1 and TRBJ1-3): DTAVSQTPKYLVTQMGNDKSIKCEQNLGHDTMYWYKQDSKKFLKIMFSYNNKELIINETVPNRFSPKSPDKAHLNLHINSLELGDSAVYFCASSQDAGAGDTIYFGEGSWLTVV.